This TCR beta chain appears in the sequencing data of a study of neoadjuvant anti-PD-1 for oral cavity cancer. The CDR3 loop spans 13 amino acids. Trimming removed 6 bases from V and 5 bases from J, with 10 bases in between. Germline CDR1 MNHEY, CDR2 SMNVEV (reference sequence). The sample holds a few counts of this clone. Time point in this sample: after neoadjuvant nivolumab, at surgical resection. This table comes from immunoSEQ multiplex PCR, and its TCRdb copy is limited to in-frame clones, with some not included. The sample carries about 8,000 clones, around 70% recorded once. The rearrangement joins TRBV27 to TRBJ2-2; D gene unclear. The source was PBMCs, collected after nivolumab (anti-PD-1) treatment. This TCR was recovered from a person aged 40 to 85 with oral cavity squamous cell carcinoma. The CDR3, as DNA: TGTGCCAGCAGCAAGGCGTCGACCGGGGAGCTGTTTTTT. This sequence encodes CASSKASTGELFF.